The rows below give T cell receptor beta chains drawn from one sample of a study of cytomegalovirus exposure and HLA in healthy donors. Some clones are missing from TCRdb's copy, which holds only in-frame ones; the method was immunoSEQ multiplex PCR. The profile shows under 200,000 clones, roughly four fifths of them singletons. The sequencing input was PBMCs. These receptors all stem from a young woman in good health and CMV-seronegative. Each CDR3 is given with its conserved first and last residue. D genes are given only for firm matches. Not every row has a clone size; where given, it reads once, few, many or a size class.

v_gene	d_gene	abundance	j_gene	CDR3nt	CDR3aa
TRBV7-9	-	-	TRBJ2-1	TGTTCCAGCAGCCCACCTTTGCGGGGAGGCAATGAGCAGTTCTTC	CSSSPPLRGGNEQFF
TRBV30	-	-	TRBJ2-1	TGTGCCTGGAGTGTAGGGGTCCGACTTTTAAATGAGCAGTTCTTC	CAWSVGVRLLNEQFF
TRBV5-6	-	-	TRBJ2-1	TGTGCCAGCAGCTTGAGCATAAGCCGCGGCAATGAGCAGTTCTTC	CASSLSISRGNEQFF
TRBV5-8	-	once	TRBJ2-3	TGTGCCAGCATCATGGGCACGCAGTATTTT	CASIMGTQYF
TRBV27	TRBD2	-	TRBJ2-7	TGTGCCAGCAGTCCCCAGACTAGCGGGCGGACCTACGAGAACTTC	CASSPQTSGRTYENF
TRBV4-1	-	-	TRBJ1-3	TGCGCCAGCAGCCAAGGCGGGGGAAACACCATATATTTT	CASSQGGGNTIYF
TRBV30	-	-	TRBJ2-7	TGTGCCTGGAGTTTTATACGCAAATCTATCTACGAGCAGTACTTC	CAWSFIRKSIYEQYF
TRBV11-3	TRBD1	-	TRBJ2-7	TGTGCCAGCAGCCCCGGACAGGGTTTGAACGAGCAGTACTTC	CASSPGQGLNEQYF
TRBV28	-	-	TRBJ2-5	TGTGCCAGCAGTTCCAAGGACTATCCCCTAGTCCAGACCCAGTACTTC	CASSSKDYPLVQTQYF
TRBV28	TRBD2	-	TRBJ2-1	TGTGCCAGCAATATAGCGGGAGGGAGGGATGAGCAGTTCTTC	CASNIAGGRDEQFF
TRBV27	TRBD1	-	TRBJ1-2	TGTGCCAGCAGTCCCGACAGGGTCAATGGCTACACCTTC	CASSPDRVNGYTF
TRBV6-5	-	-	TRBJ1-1	TGTGCCAGCAGTTATTCGGCGGGGAACACTGAAGCTTTCTTT	CASSYSAGNTEAFF
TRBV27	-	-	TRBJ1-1	TGTGCCAGCACCGGGACATCGAGGAGAGCTTTCTTT	CASTGTSRRAFF
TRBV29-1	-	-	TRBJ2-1	TGCAGCGTTTTAATGAGGGTATACAATGAGCAGTTCTTC	CSVLMRVYNEQFF
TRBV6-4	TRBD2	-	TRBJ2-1	TGTGCCAGCAGTGATAGCGGGAGGCCCGCCAATGAGCAGTTCTTC	CASSDSGRPANEQFF
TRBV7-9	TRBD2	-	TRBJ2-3	TGTGCCAGCAGCTTAAAGGCGGGGGAAAGCACAGATACGCAGTATTTT	CASSLKAGESTDTQYF
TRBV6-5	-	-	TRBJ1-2	TGTGCCAGCAGTTCACTACAGGGTTCCGGCTACACCTTC	CASSSLQGSGYTF
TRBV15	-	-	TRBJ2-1	TGTGCCACCAGCAGAGATTTGTCGGAGTCTGAGCAGTTCTTC	CATSRDLSESEQFF
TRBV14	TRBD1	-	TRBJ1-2	TGTGCCAGCAGCCCGGGACAGCATAACTATGGCTACACCTTC	CASSPGQHNYGYTF
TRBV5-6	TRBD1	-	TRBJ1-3	TGTGCCAGCAGCTTGGGGACAGGCTCTGGAAACACCATATATTTT	CASSLGTGSGNTIYF
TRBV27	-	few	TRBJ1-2	TGTGCCAGCAGTTTATTCGCGGGGAATGGGGCCTTCTATGGCTACACCTTC	CASSLFAGNGAFYGYTF
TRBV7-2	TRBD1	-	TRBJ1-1	TGTGCCGGCAGCATAAGACAGGGGGCGGACACTGAAGCTTTCTTT	CAGSIRQGADTEAFF
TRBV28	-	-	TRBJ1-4	TGTGCCAGCAGTTTATGGGGCAGTGATTTGTTTTTT	CASSLWGSDLFF
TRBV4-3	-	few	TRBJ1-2	TGCGCCAGCAGCCAAGATCGCGGTCTTCGCTATGGCTACACCTTC	CASSQDRGLRYGYTF
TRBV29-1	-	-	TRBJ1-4	TGCAGCGTTGAAGATCACTGGAGCGAGACTAATGAAAAACTGTTTTTT	CSVEDHWSETNEKLFF
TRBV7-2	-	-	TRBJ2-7	TGTGCCAGCAGCTTCCTAGCGATGAGCTCCTACGAGCAGTACTTC	CASSFLAMSSYEQYF
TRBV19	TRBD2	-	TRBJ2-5	TGTGCCAGTAGGGGGGGGAGGGGAGAGACCCAGTACTTC	CASRGGRGETQYF
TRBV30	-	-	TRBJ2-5	TGTGCCTGGAGTAGTAGCTTTCAAGAGACCCAGTACTTC	CAWSSSFQETQYF
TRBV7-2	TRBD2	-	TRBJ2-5	TGTGCCAGCAGGCGGTTGGGACTAGCGTACCAAGAGACCCAGTACTTC	CASRRLGLAYQETQYF
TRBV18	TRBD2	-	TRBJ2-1	TGTGCCAGCTCACCACGGGGACTAGCGGGAGGGGGCTACAATGAGCAGTTCTTC	CASSPRGLAGGGYNEQFF
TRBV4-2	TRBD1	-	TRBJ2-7	TGTGCCAGCAGCCAAGAACCGGGACAGGGGTACGAGCAGTACTTC	CASSQEPGQGYEQYF
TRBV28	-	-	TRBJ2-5	TGTGCCAGCAGTCCCCCGGGTGTGGAGACCCAGTACTTC	CASSPPGVETQYF
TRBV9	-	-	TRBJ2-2	TGTGCCAGCAGCGCGCCCATTGTCCCGGCCGGGGAGCTGTTTTTT	CASSAPIVPAGELFF
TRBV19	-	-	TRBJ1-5	TGTGCCAGTAGGGCCTCACAGGGCCCATGGATTCAGCCCCAGCATTTT	CASRASQGPWIQPQHF
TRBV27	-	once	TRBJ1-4	TGTGCCAGCAGTTTGGGGAAGGGGTTTCGGGATGAAAAACTGTTTTTT	CASSLGKGFRDEKLFF
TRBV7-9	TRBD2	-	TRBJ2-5	TGTGCCAGCAAACTAGCGGAAGAGACCCAGTACTTC	CASKLAEETQYF
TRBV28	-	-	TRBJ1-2	TGTGCCAGCAGTTTACGGCAGGGATCTTATGGCTACACCTTC	CASSLRQGSYGYTF
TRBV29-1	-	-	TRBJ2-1	TGCAGCGCGGAGGGTACTGTCGAAGACAATGAGCAGTTCTTC	CSAEGTVEDNEQFF
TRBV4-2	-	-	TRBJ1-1	TGTGCCAGCAGCCACTCAACGGCAGGGGCGAACACTGAAGCTTTCTTT	CASSHSTAGANTEAFF
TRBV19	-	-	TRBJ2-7	TGTGCCAGTAGTATCGGGGGTTCCTACGAGCAGTACTTC	CASSIGGSYEQYF
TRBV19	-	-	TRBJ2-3	TGTGCCAGTAGGCCCCGGACAGGCACAGATACGCAGTATTTT	CASRPRTGTDTQYF
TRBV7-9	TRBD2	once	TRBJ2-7	TGTGCCAGCAGCTTAGACAGGACTAGCGGGAGAGTCGAGCAGTACTTC	CASSLDRTSGRVEQYF
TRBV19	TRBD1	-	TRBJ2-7	TGTGCCAGTAGTCCGGGACAGGGGGCAGGCTACGAGCAGTACTTC	CASSPGQGAGYEQYF
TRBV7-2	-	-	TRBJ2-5	TGTGCCAGCAGCTTAGGCCGCGGTGTTTTGTTAGGGACCCAGTACTTC	CASSLGRGVLLGTQYF
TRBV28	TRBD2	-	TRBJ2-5	TGTGCCAGCAGTTTAGTGCGGGGGCAAGAGACCCAGTACTTC	CASSLVRGQETQYF
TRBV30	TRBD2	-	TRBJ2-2	TGTGCCTGGAGGGAAGCGGGGCACACCGGGGAGCTGTTTTTT	CAWREAGHTGELFF
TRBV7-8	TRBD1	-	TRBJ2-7	TGTGCCAGTCGGACAGGGGACTCCTACGAGCAGTACTTC	CASRTGDSYEQYF
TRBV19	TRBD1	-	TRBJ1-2	TGTGCCAGTAGCCTGGAAGGGACAGGGAACTATGGCTACACCTTC	CASSLEGTGNYGYTF
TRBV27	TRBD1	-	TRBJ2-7	TGTGCCAGCAGTTTAGGTTCCGACAGGGGGAGCCCCTACGAGCAGTACTTC	CASSLGSDRGSPYEQYF
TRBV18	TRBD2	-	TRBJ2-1	TGTGCCAGCTCACCGGGACTAGCGGGAGGGAATGAGCAGTTCTTC	CASSPGLAGGNEQFF
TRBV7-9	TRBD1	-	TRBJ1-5	TGTGCCAGCAGCTCAGATGACAGGGAAAATCAGCCCCAGCATTTT	CASSSDDRENQPQHF
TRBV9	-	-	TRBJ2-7	TGTGCCAGCAGCGCGGACAGCGGTATAATGTGGGAGCAGTACTTC	CASSADSGIMWEQYF
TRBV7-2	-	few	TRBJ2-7	TGTGCCAGCAGCTTAGGTCAGAACTCCTACGAGCAGTACTTC	CASSLGQNSYEQYF
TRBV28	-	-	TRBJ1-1	TGTGCCAGCAGTTTCCCCGGGACATTGACTGAAGCTTTCTTT	CASSFPGTLTEAFF
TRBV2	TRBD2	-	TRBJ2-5	TGTGCCAGCAGTGAAGCGTTGACTAGCGGGAGGGTCGAAGAGACCCAGTACTTC	CASSEALTSGRVEETQYF
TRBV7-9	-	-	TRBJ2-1	TGTGCCAGCAAAGGAGGGCTAGCTAACCCCAATGAGCAGTTCTTC	CASKGGLANPNEQFF
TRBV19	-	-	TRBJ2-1	TGTGCCAGTAGTGTGCTAGCGACCCACAATGAGCAGTTCTTC	CASSVLATHNEQFF
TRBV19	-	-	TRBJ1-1	TGTGCCAGTACGGGGTTTACTAGTGAAGCTTTCTTT	CASTGFTSEAFF
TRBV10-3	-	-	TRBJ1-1	TGTGCCATCAGTCTGCAGGGGATGAACACTGAAGCTTTCTTT	CAISLQGMNTEAFF